Following are 25 T cell receptor beta chains from one sample sequenced in a study of T cells in women clearing cervical HPV infection. Using immunoSEQ multiplex PCR, the repertoire was profiled, and TCRdb retains in-frame clones only, with some absent. The sample totals roughly 47,000 clones. Material: blood buffy coat. The receptors were sampled from a woman between 18 and 70 years old with a cervical HPV16 infection that either progressed to CIN3+ or cleared (not recorded which).

On this clone: The CDR3 is cut off 3 residues early in the read; its end comes from the germline J gene. The chain carries TRBV10-1 and TRBJ2-3; 8 bases match TRBD1. The CDR3 consists of 13 residues. Germline V CDR1 and CDR2: WNHNN, SYGVQD (reference sequence). Germline trimming cut 6 bases from V and 3 bases from J; bases unmatched to any gene: 2. The sequenced CDR3 bases are TGCGCCAGCAGCTGGACAGGGACAGATACG. Protein sequence: CASSWTGTDT. The entire CDR3 is CASSWTGTDTQYF.

A remark on this clone: The read terminates 3 residues ahead of where the CDR3 ends, so the germline J gene completes it. The chain has TRBV7-3 and TRBJ2-7, with 8 bases lining up with TRBD2. After removal of 4 bases from V and 2 bases from J, the junction contained 4 bases not matched to a gene. CDR3 size: 14 residues. The V gene's germline CDR1 is SGHTA and CDR2 FQGTGA. Incomplete CDR3 DNA: TGTGCCAGCAGCTCCCTAGCGGGTCCCTACGAG. It specifies CASSSLAGPYE. The complete CDR3 protein is CASSSLAGPYEQYF. The full variable domain, in which reference TRBV7-3 and TRBJ2-7 provide the parts outside the CDR3, is GAGVSQTPSNKVTEKGKYVELRCDPISGHTALYWYRQSLGQGPEFLIYFQGTGAADDSGLPNDRFFAVRPEGSVSTLKIQRTERGDSAVYLCASSSLAGPYEQYFGPGTRLTVT.

CDR3 in amino acids: CASTGDRLDGSNQPQHF. The part of the CDR3 DNA that was read is TGTGCCAGCACCGGGGACAGGTTGGATGGGAGCAATCAGCCC. This chain connects TRBV12-3 or TRBV12-4 to TRBJ1-5; 8 bases match TRBD1. The read halts 3 residues ahead of the CDR3 end, with the missing end drawn from the germline J gene. V lost 7 bases, J lost 1 base, and 12 bases stayed unmatched. This CDR3 has 17 amino acids.

Comment on this clone: From the germline J gene comes the end of the CDR3, since the read stops 3 residues before it. The rearrangement joins TRBV15 to TRBJ2-7; 10 positions match TRBD1. Trimming at V came to 2 bases and at J to 5 bases, leaving 6 bases not matched to a gene. Germline V gene data show CDR1 as LNHNV and CDR2 as YYDKDF (reference sequence). This CDR3 has 15 residues. CDR3 amino acids: CATSRPGQGRNEQYF. The sequenced part of the CDR3 DNA is TGTGCCACCAGCAGACCGGGACAGGGGAGGAACGAG.

On this clone: With the read ending 3 residues before the CDR3 end, the germline J gene is used to fill in that end. This sequence joins TRBV7-9 and TRBJ1-3, with D possibly matching TRBD1 (5 bases). This CDR3 comprises 13 residues. Germline CDR1 is SEHNR and CDR2 is FQNEAQ (reference sequence). V was shortened by 5 bases and J by 4 bases, with 9 bases between the two germline ends. The CDR3 loop is CASSPAGGNTIYF. The sequenced part of the CDR3 DNA is TGTGCCAGCAGCCCAGCAGGGGGAAACACC.

The chain's CDR3 is CASSLQGEAYEQYF. Incomplete CDR3 DNA: TGTGCCAGCAGTTTACAGGGAGAGGCCTACGAG. The chain carries TRBV2 and TRBJ2-7, with TRBD1 as a possible D gene (6 bases). Read coverage stops 3 residues before the CDR3 terminus; the germline J gene supplies the remainder. This CDR3 is 14 amino acids long. V lost 5 bases to trimming and J lost 2 bases, with 13 bases between them. Germline values: CDR1 SNHLY, CDR2 FYNNEI.

The sequenced CDR3 bases are TGTGCCAGCAGCTTAAAGTTTCAGGGGCTCTATGGC. Protein product: CASSLKFQGLYG. In full, the CDR3 reads CASSLKFQGLYGYTF. The J gene is TRBJ1-2, the V gene TRBV5-6; D may be TRBD1 (6 bases). Read coverage stops 3 residues before the CDR3 terminus; the germline J gene supplies the remainder. V dropped 2 bases and J dropped 4 bases, with 15 bases sitting between them. The CDR3 extends over 15 amino acids. Germline CDR1 reads SGHDT; CDR2 reads YYEEEE.

On this clone: The read halts 3 residues ahead of the CDR3 end, with the missing end drawn from the germline J gene. The rearrangement joins TRBV5-1 to TRBJ2-3; D unresolved. The germline V and J ends were trimmed by 2 bases and 0 bases, with 10 bases remaining between them. CDR3 size: 15 residues. CDR1 and CDR2 (germline): SGHRS, YFSETQ. CDR3: CASSLPTPSTDTQYF. The sequenced part of the CDR3 DNA is TGCGCCAGCAGCTTACCGACACCGAGCACAGATACG.

Concerning this clone itself: The observed sequence ends 3 residues before the CDR3 terminus, with the missing tail filled in from the germline J gene. The chain is built from TRBV4-1 and TRBJ1-4; D remains unclear. CDR1 is MGHRA, CDR2 YSYEKL, per germline. Trimming pared 1 base from V and 7 bases from J, leaving 10 bases between. The CDR3 consists of 14 residues. CDR3 sequence reads: CASSQGGEGEKLFF. The sequenced part of the CDR3 DNA is TGCGCCAGCAGCCAAGGTGGAGAGGGTGAAAAA.

On this clone itself: The read ends 3 residues before the CDR3 terminus; that terminus is restored from the germline J gene. The chain uses TRBV5-5 and TRBJ2-3; no firm D call. This CDR3 has 14 amino acids. Germline V CDR1 and CDR2: SGHKS, YYEKEE (reference sequence). V shed 0 bases and J shed 4 bases, with 9 bases lying between them. The DNA read from the CDR3 is TGTGCCAGCAGCTTGGACGGTGTGGCAGATACG. It specifies CASSLDGVADT. Given in full, the CDR3 is CASSLDGVADTQYF.

CDR3 DNA (partial): TGTGCCAGCTCAGACGGGACAGGGGGAATT. It is translated as CASSDGTGGI. The complete CDR3 protein is CASSDGTGGIQYF. V usage is TRBV18 and J usage is TRBJ2-4; 11 bases map to TRBD1. The missing CDR3 end, 3 residues past where the read stops, is filled in from the germline J gene. CDR1 is KGHSH and CDR2 is LQKENI in the germline V gene. The CDR3 totals 13 residues.

Comment on this clone: The sequence runs out 3 residues before the end of the CDR3; the remainder is reconstructed from the germline J gene. The genes are TRBV20-1 and TRBJ2-2; D perhaps matches TRBD2 (5 bases). In germline, CDR1 is DFQATT, CDR2 SNEGSKA (reference sequence). Trimming shortened V by 2 bases and J by 0 bases, and 10 bases separated the two germline ends. The CDR3 length is 15 residues. The CDR3 reads CSARQQEANTGELFF. Partial CDR3 DNA: TGCAGTGCTAGACAGCAGGAGGCGAACACCGGGGAG.

Comment on this clone: The observed sequence ends 3 residues before the CDR3 terminus, with the missing tail filled in from the germline J gene. This chain connects TRBV18 to TRBJ2-3; D may be TRBD2 (6 bases). Germline V gene data show CDR1 as KGHSH and CDR2 as LQKENI. V shed 11 bases and J shed 2 bases, with 14 bases lying between them. The CDR3 loop spans 13 amino acids. Incomplete CDR3 DNA: TGTGCCGGATCTGCGGGACTCACAGATACG. It encodes CAGSAGLTDT. The entire CDR3 reads CAGSAGLTDTQYF.

Concerning this clone itself: The CDR3 goes on 3 residues after the read ends, and that part is filled in from the germline J gene. This rearrangement joins TRBV30 to TRBJ1-4; D is unresolved. V was trimmed by 4 bases and J by 2 bases, leaving 14 bases between them. The CDR3 extends over 15 amino acids. The germline V gene has CDR1 GTSNPN and CDR2 SVGIG (reference sequence). The covered CDR3 bases are TGTGCCTGGACAGCGAGACGTAACACTAATGAAAAA. It yields the protein CAWTARRNTNEK. Given in full, the CDR3 is CAWTARRNTNEKLFF.

Remarks on this clone: The CDR3 end lies 3 residues beyond the end of the read and is filled in from the germline J gene. The chain joins TRBV30 to TRBJ2-5; TRBD1 aligns across 9 bases. Looked up from germline, CDR1 is GTSNPN and CDR2 is SVGIG (reference sequence). V lost 3 bases to trimming and J lost 4 bases; unmatched junction nucleotides: 6. The length of the CDR3 is 14 residues. The part of the CDR3 DNA that was read is TGTGCCTGGAGGGGACAGGGCCAGGGAGAGACC. Encoded protein: CAWRGQGQGET. The complete CDR3 protein is CAWRGQGQGETQYF.

With regard to this clone: The read stops 3 residues short of the end of the CDR3; the missing end is completed from the germline J gene. Different DNA sequences within this sample yield the same CDR3. The gene calls are TRBV7-2 and TRBJ1-6; tentative D call: TRBD1 (5 bases). Germline lookup yields CDR1 SGHTA and CDR2 FQGNSA. The CDR3 runs 13 residues. The CDR3 spells CASSLSGQGPLHF. Partial CDR3 DNA: TGTGCCAGCAGCTTAAGTGGTCAGGGTCCC.

Regarding this clone: The sequence runs out 3 residues before the end of the CDR3; the remainder is reconstructed from the germline J gene. V gene TRBV5-6 combines with J gene TRBJ2-5, with 11 bases lining up with TRBD2. Germline V gives CDR1 SGHDT, CDR2 YYEEEE. V gave up 3 bases and J gave up 3 bases; unmatched junction bases: 4. The length of the CDR3 is 15 residues. CDR3 DNA (partial): TGTGCCAGCAGCTGGGCGACTAGCGGGAAAGAGACC. Its translation: CASSWATSGKET. The whole CDR3 sequence reads CASSWATSGKETQYF.

Concerning this clone itself: The read ends 3 residues before the CDR3 terminus; that terminus is restored from the germline J gene. The chain employs TRBV18 and TRBJ1-2; 9 bases align to TRBD1. CDR3 length: 16 amino acids. Germline-derived CDR1 and CDR2 are KGHSH and LQKENI. V shed 4 bases, J shed 2 bases, and the junction held 8 bases outside the gene matches. Partial CDR3 DNA: TGTGCCAGCTCACGACGGACAGGGGTTCAAAACTATGGC. It encodes CASSRRTGVQNYG. The entire CDR3 is CASSRRTGVQNYGYTF.

With respect to this clone: From the germline J gene comes the end of the CDR3, since the read stops 3 residues before it. The chain is built from TRBV7-9 and TRBJ1-2; no clear D gene. The CDR3 spans 13 residues. The germline CDR1 and CDR2 sequences are SEHNR and FQNEAQ (reference sequence). The V gene lost 0 bases and the J gene lost 2 bases, with 4 bases spanning the gap. CDR3 region: CASSLAGNYGYTF. CDR3 DNA (partial): TGTGCCAGCAGCTTAGCAGGGAACTATGGC.

CDR3 sequence: CASRRDEGATGELFF. The sequenced CDR3 bases are TGTGCCAGCAGACGGGACGAGGGGGCGACCGGGGAG. The V and J genes are TRBV13 and TRBJ2-2, with 7 bases aligning to TRBD1. Read coverage stops 3 residues before the CDR3 terminus; the germline J gene supplies the remainder. The CDR3 extends over 15 amino acids. V gave up 6 bases and J gave up 5 bases; unmatched junction bases: 9. Germline V gives CDR1 PRHDT, CDR2 FYEKMQ (reference sequence).

The CDR3: CASSPGLSYDYTF. The CDR3 DNA, read in part, is TGTGCCAGCTCACCAGGACTCAGCTACGAC. The chain employs TRBV18 and TRBJ1-2; no firm D call. The read terminates 3 residues ahead of where the CDR3 ends, so the germline J gene completes it. The CDR3 totals 13 residues. Germline values: CDR1 KGHSH, CDR2 LQKENI.

Worth noting for this clone: The read ends 3 residues early relative to the CDR3; the germline J gene fills the gap. The gene calls are TRBV20-1 and TRBJ1-1, with 7 bases lining up with TRBD1. Per germline, CDR1 DFQATT and CDR2 SNEGSKA (reference sequence). The CDR3 has 14 amino acids. Trimming removed 6 bases from V and 1 base from J; junction bases left unmatched: 8. The CDR3 here is CSAETGQTNTEAFF. Incomplete CDR3 DNA: TGCAGTGCCGAAACGGGACAGACGAACACTGAA.

In regard to this clone: The CDR3 extends 3 residues past the end of the read, so its final part is completed from the germline J gene. This rearrangement joins TRBV5-1 to TRBJ1-4; 8 bases match TRBD1. Unmatched junction bases numbered 5, after V lost 0 bases and J lost 7 bases. This CDR3 has 15 residues. From germline, CDR1 is SGHRS and CDR2 YFSETQ. The covered CDR3 bases are TGCGCCAGCAGCTTGGTTCAGGGGGCGGGTGAAAAA. As protein: CASSLVQGAGEK. The complete CDR3 sequence is CASSLVQGAGEKLFF.

As to this clone: The read gets to within 3 residues of the CDR3 end, and the germline J gene fills in the rest. The chain links TRBV30 to TRBJ2-4; weak D call: TRBD1 (6 bases). The germline V gene encodes CDR1 GTSNPN and CDR2 SVGIG (reference sequence). This CDR3 comprises 13 residues. CDR3 DNA (partial): TGTGCCTGGAGCCTATCGACAGGCTATGGT. This encodes CAWSLSTGYG. The whole CDR3 is CAWSLSTGYGQYF.

As regards this clone: The sequence runs out 3 residues before the end of the CDR3; the remainder is reconstructed from the germline J gene. The chain employs TRBV2 and TRBJ2-1; 15 bases are shared with TRBD2. Germline V gene sequence: CDR1 SNHLY, CDR2 FYNNEI. V shed 6 bases and J 7 bases; nucleotides not matched to a gene: 4. The CDR3 runs to 15 residues. CDR3 region: CASSKGLAGGNEQFF. The covered CDR3 bases are TGTGCCAGCAGCAAGGGACTAGCGGGGGGAAATGAG.